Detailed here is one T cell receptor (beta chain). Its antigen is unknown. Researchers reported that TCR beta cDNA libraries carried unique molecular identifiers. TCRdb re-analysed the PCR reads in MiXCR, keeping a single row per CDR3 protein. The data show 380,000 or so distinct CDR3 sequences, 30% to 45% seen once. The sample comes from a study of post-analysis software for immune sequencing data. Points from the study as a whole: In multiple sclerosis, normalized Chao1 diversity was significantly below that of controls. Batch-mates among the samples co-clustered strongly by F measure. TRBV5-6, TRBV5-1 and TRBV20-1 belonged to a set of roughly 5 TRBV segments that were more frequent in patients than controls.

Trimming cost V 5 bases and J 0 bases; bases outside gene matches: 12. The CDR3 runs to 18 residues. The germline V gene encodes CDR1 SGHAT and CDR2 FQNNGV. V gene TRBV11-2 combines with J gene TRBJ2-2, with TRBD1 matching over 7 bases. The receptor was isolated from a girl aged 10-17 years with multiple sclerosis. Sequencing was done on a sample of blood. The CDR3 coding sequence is TGTGCCAGCAGCCAGGGGGAAAGTGACAGGGCGAACACCGGGGAGCTGTTTTTT. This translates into CASSQGESDRANTGELFF.